This T cell receptor beta chain originates from a study of beta chain features in type 1 diabetes. For this clone: As yet, its antigen is unknown.

Overall study findings and caveats: No resolution was reached here on whether HLA type influences TCRB rearrangement.

Cells sorted by CD45RO/CCR7/CD25/CD127/CD95/CD27 comprised CD4+ naive, central memory, regulatory and stem cell-like memory cells. In all sorted populations, purity surpassed 95%. As every portion of the isolated RNA was reverse transcribed, the sequencing read expressed TCRB transcripts. Using immunoSEQ multiplex PCR, the repertoire was profiled, and TCRdb retains in-frame clones only, with some absent. Among roughly 610,000 clones, 15% to 18% were seen once, and the ten largest hold approximately 0.087%. Germline lookup yields CDR1 SGHRS and CDR2 YFSETQ. The CDR3 consists of 15 residues. Trimming shortened V by 0 bases and J by 7 bases, and 17 bases separated the two germline ends.

Material: naive CD4+ T cells from blood. This receptor was identified in a man younger than 30 in good health. The rearrangement links TRBV5-1 to TRBJ2-7, with D possibly being TRBD2 (6 bases). CDR3 sequence: CASSLEYARAGEQYF. Written as DNA, the CDR3 is TGCGCCAGCAGCTTGGAATACGCCAGGGCGGGAGAGCAGTACTTC. The whole variable domain, filled in from reference TRBV5-1 and TRBJ2-7, reads KAGVTQTPRYLIKTRGQQVTLSCSPISGHRSVSWYQQTPGQGLQFLFEYFSETQRNKGNFPGRFSGRQFSNSRSEMNVSTLELGDSALYLCASSLEYARAGEQYFGPGTRLTVT.